This T cell receptor beta chain emerged from a study of blood T cell repertoires in COVID-19. Measured with immunoSEQ multiplex PCR; TCRdb has only the in-frame clones, and not every one. The sample gives about 140,000 clones, around 89% of which show up once; more than 25% is in the top ten. This CDR3 region has 15 residues. Germline CDR1 KGHSH, CDR2 LQKENI. The J segment lost 5 bases and the V segment lost 2 bases, leaving 6 bases of the junction unmatched. The gene calls are TRBV18 and TRBJ1-1, with 9 bases lining up with TRBD1. The sequence derives from a human donor in a cohort sampled during active COVID-19. The sequencing input was peripheral blood. As DNA, the CDR3 is TGTGCCAGCTCACCAGAGGACAGGGGAGGGACTGAAGCTTTCTTT. Protein product: CASSPEDRGGTEAFF.